This T cell receptor (beta chain) derives from a study of post-analysis software for immune sequencing data. TCR beta libraries were prepared from cDNA with unique molecular identifiers. TCRdb fed the PCR reads into MiXCR, producing one record per CDR3 protein. The sample consists of roughly 730,000 distinct CDR3 sequences, 30% of them appearing once. Study-level results: Higher frequency in patients than in controls was seen for a handful of TRBV segments, with TRBV5-6, TRBV5-1 and TRBV20-1 among them.

Trimming stripped 5 bases from V and 1 base from J, with 12 bases between. The CDR3 has 15 residues. From germline, CDR1 is MNHEY and CDR2 SVGEGT. This clonotype was found a few times. Its matching antigen is unknown. The rearrangement joins TRBV6-2 or TRBV6-3 to TRBJ1-5; D ambiguous. Sequenced input: blood. The origin of this receptor is a girl aged 5 to 17 with multiple sclerosis. The CDR3 loop reads CASSHFAQSNQPQHF. The DNA of the CDR3 is TGTGCCAGCAGTCATTTTGCACAGAGCAATCAGCCCCAGCATTTT.